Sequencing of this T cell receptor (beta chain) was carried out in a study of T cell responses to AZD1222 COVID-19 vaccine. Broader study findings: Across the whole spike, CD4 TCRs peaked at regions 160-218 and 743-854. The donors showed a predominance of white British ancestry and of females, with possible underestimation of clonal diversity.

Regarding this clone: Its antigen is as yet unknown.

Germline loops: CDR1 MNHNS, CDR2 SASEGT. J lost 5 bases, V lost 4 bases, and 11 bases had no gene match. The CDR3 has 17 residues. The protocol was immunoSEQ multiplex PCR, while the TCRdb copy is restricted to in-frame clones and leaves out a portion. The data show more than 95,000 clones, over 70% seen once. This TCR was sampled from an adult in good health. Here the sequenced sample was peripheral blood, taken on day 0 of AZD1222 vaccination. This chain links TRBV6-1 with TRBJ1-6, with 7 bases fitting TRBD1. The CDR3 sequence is CASSGLSTGMDNSPLHF. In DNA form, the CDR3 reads TGTGCCAGCAGTGGACTATCGACAGGGATGGATAATTCACCCCTCCACTTT.